Only one count was recorded for the clone carrying this TCR beta chain. Its antigen is currently unknown. From germline, CDR1 is DFQATT and CDR2 SNEGSKA (reference sequence). Trimming took 1 base from V and 6 from J, leaving 12 bases between them. This CDR3 has 13 amino acids. The data originate from a study of blood T cells in healthy people across ages. General study results and limits: Underestimates were what the diversity estimates from one million T cells were considered to be. Using unsorted PBMCs precluded a conclusive naive versus antigen-experienced comparison.

Combining a sample-barcoded 5' primer with a J-beta primer mix, a second PCR ran for roughly 7 to 11 cycles. TCRdb redid the calling of the 5' RACE reads with MiXCR, one entry per CDR3 protein. The sample carries fewer than 2,000,000 distinct CDR3 sequences, about 35% recorded once. The TCR originated in a woman between 25 and 40 years old in good health. Sequencing was performed on blood. The genes are TRBV20-1 and TRBJ1-1; no clear D gene. The CDR3 sequence is CSARVPSLAEAFF. The CDR3 region has the DNA TGCAGTGCTAGAGTCCCTAGTCTCGCTGAAGCTTTCTTT.